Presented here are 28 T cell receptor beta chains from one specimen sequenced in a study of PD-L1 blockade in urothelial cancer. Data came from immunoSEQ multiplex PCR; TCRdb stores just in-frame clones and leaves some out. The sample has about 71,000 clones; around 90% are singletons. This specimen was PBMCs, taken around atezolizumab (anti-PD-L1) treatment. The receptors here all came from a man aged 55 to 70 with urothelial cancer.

CDR3 amino acids: CASSADRGSGSYEQYF. CDR3 bases: TGTGCCAGTAGTGCGGACAGGGGAAGCGGCTCCTACGAGCAGTACTTC. The rearrangement links TRBV19 to TRBJ2-7, with TRBD1 matching 9 bases. After removal of 5 bases from V and 0 bases from J, the junction contained 8 bases not matched to a gene. The CDR3 contains 16 residues. Germline assignment: CDR1 LNHDA and CDR2 SQIVND (reference sequence).

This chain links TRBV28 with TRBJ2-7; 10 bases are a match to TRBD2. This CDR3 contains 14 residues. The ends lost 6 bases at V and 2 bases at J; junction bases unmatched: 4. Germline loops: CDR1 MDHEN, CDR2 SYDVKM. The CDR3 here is CASSPSGGPYEQYF. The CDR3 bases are TGTGCCAGCAGCCCTAGCGGGGGTCCCTACGAGCAGTACTTC.

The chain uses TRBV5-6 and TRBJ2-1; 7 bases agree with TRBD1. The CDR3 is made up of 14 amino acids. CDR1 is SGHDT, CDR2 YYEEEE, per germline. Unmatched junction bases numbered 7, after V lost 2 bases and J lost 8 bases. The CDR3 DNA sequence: TGTGCCAGCAGCTTAAACAGGGGCGGCGATGAGCAGTTCTTC. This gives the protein CASSLNRGGDEQFF.

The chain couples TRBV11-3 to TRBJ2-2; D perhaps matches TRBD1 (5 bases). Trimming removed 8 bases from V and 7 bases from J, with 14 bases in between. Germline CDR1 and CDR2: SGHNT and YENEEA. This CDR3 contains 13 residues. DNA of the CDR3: TGTGCCAGCGGGCCCTCCCAGGGCGGGGAGCTGTTTTTT. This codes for CASGPSQGGELFF.

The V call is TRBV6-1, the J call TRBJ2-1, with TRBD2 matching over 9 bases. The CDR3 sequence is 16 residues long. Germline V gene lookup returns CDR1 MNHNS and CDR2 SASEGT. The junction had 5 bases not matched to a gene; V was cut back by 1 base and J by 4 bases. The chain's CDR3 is CASSEVERGAYNEQFF. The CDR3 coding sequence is TGTGCCAGCAGTGAAGTAGAGCGGGGGGCATACAATGAGCAGTTCTTC.

CDR3 sequence reads: CASSVALGVTNEQFF. The CDR3, as DNA: TGTGCCAGCAGCGTAGCCCTAGGGGTTACCAATGAGCAGTTCTTC. The rearrangement uses TRBV9 and TRBJ2-1; D might be TRBD1 (5 bases). V lost 0 bases to trimming and J lost 6 bases, with 13 bases between them. The CDR3 has 15 amino acids. CDR1 SGDLS and CDR2 YYNGEE come from the germline V gene.

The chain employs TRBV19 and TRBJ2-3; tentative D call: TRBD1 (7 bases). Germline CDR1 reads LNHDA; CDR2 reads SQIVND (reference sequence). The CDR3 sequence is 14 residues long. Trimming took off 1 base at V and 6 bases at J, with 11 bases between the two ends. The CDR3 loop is CASSIARGDDTQYF. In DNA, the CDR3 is TGTGCCAGTAGTATAGCCAGGGGGGATGATACGCAGTATTTT.

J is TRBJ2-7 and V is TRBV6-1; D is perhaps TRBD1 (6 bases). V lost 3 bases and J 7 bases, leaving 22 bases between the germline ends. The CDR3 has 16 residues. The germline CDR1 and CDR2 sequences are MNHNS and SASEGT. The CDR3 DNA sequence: TGTGCCAGCAGTGAGCGGCAGGGGCTCACTAGGAGGGAGCAGTACTTC. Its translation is CASSERQGLTRREQYF.

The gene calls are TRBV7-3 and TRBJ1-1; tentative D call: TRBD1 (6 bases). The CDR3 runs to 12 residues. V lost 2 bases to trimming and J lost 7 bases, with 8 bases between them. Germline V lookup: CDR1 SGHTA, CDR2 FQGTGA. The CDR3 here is CASSLQQGEAFF. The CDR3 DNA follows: TGTGCCAGCAGCTTACAACAGGGTGAAGCTTTCTTT. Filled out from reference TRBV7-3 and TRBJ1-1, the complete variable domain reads GAGVSQTPSNKVTEKGKYVELRCDPISGHTALYWYRQSLGQGPEFLIYFQGTGAADDSGLPNDRFFAVRPEGSVSTLKIQRTERGDSAVYLCASSLQQGEAFFGQGTRLTVV.

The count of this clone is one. CDR3 nucleotides: TGCGCCAGCAGCTTGGACAGGCCCTATAATTCACCCCTCCACTTT. Translating gives CASSLDRPYNSPLHF. The V call is TRBV5-1, the J call TRBJ1-6, with D perhaps matching TRBD1 (5 bases). The CDR3 extends over 15 amino acids. V lost 0 bases, J lost 2 bases, and 6 bases lay in between. Germline V lookup: CDR1 SGHRS, CDR2 YFSETQ. Based on the CDR3 plus reference TRBV5-1 and TRBJ1-6, the full variable domain is KAGVTQTPRYLIKTRGQQVTLSCSPISGHRSVSWYQQTPGQGLQFLFEYFSETQRNKGNFPGRFSGRQFSNSRSEMNVSTLELGDSALYLCASSLDRPYNSPLHFGNGTRLTVT.

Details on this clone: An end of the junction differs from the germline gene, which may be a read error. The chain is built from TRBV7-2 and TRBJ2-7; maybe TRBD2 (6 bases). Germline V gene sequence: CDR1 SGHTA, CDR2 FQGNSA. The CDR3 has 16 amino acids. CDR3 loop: CASSLAGGSHIYEQYF. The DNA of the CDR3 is TGTGCCAGCAGCCTAGCCGGGGGTTCCCACATCTACGAGCAGTACTTC.

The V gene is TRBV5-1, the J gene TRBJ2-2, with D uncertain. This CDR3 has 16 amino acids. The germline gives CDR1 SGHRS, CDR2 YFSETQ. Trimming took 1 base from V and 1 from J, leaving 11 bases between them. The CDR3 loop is CASSLRPIGNTGELFF. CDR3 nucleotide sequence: TGCGCCAGCAGCTTGCGTCCTATCGGGAACACCGGGGAGCTGTTTTTT.

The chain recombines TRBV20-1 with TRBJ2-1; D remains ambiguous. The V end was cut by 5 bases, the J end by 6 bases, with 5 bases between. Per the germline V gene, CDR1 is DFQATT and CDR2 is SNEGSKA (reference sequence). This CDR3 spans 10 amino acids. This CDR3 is CSAGLNEQFF. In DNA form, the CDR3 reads TGCAGTGCTGGCCTCAATGAGCAGTTCTTC.

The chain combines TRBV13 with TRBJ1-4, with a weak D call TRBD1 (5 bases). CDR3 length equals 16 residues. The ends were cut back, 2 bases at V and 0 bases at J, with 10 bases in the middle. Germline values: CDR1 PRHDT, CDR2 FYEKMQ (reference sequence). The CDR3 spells CASSLRGDATNEKLFF. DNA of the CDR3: TGTGCCAGCAGCTTACGGGGGGATGCAACTAATGAAAAACTGTTTTTT.

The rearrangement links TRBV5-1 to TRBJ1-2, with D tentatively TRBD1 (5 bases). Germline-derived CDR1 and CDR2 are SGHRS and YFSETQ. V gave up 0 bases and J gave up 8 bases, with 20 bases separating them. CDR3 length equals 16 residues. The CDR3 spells CASSLEWRSGGNGYTF. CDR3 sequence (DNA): TGCGCCAGCAGCTTGGAGTGGCGGTCCGGGGGAAACGGCTACACCTTC.

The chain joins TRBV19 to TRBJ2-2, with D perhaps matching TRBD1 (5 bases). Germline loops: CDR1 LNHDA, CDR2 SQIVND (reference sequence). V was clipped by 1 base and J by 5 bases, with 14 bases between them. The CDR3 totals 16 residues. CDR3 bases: TGTGCCAGTAGTATAGGGAGCCTTTACAGGACCGGGGAGCTGTTTTTT. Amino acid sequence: CASSIGSLYRTGELFF.

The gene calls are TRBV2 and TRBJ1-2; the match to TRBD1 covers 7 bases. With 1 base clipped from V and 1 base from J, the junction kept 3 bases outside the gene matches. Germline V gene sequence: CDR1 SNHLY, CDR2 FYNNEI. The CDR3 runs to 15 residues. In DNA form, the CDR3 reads TGTGCCAGCAGTGAAGGACAGGGTAATAACTATGGCTACACCTTC. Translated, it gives CASSEGQGNNYGYTF.

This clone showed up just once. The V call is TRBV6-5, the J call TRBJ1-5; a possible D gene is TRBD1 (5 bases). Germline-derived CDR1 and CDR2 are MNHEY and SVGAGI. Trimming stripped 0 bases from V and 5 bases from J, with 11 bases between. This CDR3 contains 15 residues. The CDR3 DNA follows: TGTGCCAGCAGTTACTCGAGGGAGGGGCATCAGCCCCAGCATTTT. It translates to CASSYSREGHQPQHF.

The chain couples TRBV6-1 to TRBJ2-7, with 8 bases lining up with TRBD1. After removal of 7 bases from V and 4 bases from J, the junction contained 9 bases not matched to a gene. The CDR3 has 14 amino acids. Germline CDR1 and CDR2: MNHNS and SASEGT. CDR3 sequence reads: CASKAGRGLYEQYF. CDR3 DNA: TGTGCCAGCAAAGCGGGCAGGGGGCTTTACGAGCAGTACTTC.

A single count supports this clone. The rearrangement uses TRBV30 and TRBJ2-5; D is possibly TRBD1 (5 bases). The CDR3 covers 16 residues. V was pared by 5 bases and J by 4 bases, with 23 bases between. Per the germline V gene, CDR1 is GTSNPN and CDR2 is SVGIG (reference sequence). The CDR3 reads CAWALAQGRVGETQYF. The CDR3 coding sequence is TGTGCCTGGGCCCTGGCGCAGGGTAGGGTTGGAGAGACCCAGTACTTC.

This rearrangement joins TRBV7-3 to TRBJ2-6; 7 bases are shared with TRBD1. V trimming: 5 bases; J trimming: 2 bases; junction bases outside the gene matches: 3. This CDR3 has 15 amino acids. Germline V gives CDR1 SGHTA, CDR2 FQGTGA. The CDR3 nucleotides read TGTGCCAGCAGCCCTACAGGGGCTGGGGCCAACGTCCTGACTTTC. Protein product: CASSPTGAGANVLTF.

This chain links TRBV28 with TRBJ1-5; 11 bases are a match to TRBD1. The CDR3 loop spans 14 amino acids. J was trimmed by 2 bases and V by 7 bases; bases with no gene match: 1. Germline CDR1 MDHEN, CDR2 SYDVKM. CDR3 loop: CASTDRGRNQPQHF. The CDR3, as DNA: TGTGCCAGCACGGACAGGGGGCGCAATCAGCCCCAGCATTTT.

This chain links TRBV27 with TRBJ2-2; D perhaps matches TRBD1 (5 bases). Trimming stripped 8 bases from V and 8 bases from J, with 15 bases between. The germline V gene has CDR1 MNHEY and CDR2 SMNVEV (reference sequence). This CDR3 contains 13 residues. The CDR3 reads CASAVRVGGELFF. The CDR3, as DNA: TGTGCCAGCGCCGTCAGGGTTGGTGGGGAGCTGTTTTTT.

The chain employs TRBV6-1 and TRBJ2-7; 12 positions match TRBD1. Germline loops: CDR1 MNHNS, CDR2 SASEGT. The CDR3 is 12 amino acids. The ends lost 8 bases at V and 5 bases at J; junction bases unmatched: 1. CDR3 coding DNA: TGTGCCAGCCGGGACAGGGGGCACGAGCAGTACTTC. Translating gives CASRDRGHEQYF.

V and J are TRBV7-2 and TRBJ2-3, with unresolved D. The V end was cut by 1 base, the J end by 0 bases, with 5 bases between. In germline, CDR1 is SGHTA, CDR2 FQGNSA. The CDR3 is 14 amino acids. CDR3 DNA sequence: TGTGCCAGCAGCTTAGGGCCGAGCACAGATACGCAGTATTTT. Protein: CASSLGPSTDTQYF.

CDR3 residues: CASDKGGAGANVLTF. CDR3 sequence (DNA): TGTGCCAGCGATAAAGGGGGCGCTGGGGCCAACGTCCTGACTTTC. The V and J genes are TRBV28 and TRBJ2-6; 7 bases match TRBD1. Germline trimming cut 8 bases from V and 2 bases from J; bases unmatched to any gene: 6. Per the germline V gene, CDR1 is MDHEN and CDR2 is SYDVKM. The CDR3 loop spans 15 amino acids. Looking up the rest from reference TRBV28 and TRBJ2-6 gives the full variable domain: DVKVTQSSRYLVKRTGEKVFLECVQDMDHENMFWYRQDPGLGLRLIYFSYDVKMKEKGDIPEGYSVSREKKERFSLILESASTNQTSMYLCASDKGGAGANVLTFGAGSRLTVL.

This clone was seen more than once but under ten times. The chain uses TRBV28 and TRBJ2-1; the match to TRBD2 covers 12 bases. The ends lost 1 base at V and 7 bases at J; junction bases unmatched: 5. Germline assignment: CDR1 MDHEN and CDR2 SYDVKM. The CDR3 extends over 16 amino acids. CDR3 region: CASSLSASGRVNEQFF. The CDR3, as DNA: TGTGCCAGCAGTTTATCGGCTAGCGGGAGGGTGAATGAGCAGTTCTTC.

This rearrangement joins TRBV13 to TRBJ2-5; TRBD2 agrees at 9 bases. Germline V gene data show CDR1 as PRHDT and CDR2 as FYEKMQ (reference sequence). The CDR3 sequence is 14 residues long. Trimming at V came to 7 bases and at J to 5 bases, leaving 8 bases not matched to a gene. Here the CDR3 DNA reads TGTGCCAGCACCCAAGCCGGACTAGCGGAGACCCAGTACTTC. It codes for CASTQAGLAETQYF.